Each of the 5 T cell receptor beta chains below was sequenced from the same sample in a study of STAT5B mutations in CD4+ large granular lymphocyte leukemia. Data came from immunoSEQ multiplex PCR; TCRdb stores just in-frame clones and leaves some out. The sample holds 30,000 to 40,000 clones; roughly nine tenths are singletons and the top ten take 3.4%. The sample consisted of CD4+ T cells from blood buffy coats. Every receptor here comes from a human donor in good health.

This chain uses TRBV10-3 with TRBJ2-1; 9 nucleotides match TRBD1. Losses at the gene ends were 6 bases for V and 7 bases for J; bases not matched to a gene: 10. CDR1 is ENHRY, CDR2 SYGVKD, per germline. CDR3 size: 15 residues. The CDR3 protein is CAISRTGQGINEQFF. CDR3 DNA: TGTGCCATCAGCCGAACTGGACAGGGGATAAATGAGCAGTTCTTC.

V and J are TRBV13 and TRBJ1-3; D uncertain. The CDR3 sequence is 16 residues long. The germline CDR1 and CDR2 sequences are PRHDT and FYEKMQ (reference sequence). V was pared by 5 bases and J by 2 bases, with 16 bases between. CDR3 in amino acids: CASSRTPGRTGNTIYF. DNA of the CDR3: TGTGCCAGCAGCCGAACTCCCGGACGGACTGGAAACACCATATATTTT.

This clone was seen once. The chain couples TRBV6-5 to TRBJ1-6; 8 positions match TRBD1. The germline CDR1 and CDR2 sequences are MNHEY and SVGAGI. V gave up 6 bases and J gave up 10 bases; unmatched junction bases: 8. The CDR3 totals 14 residues. The CDR3 sequence: CASRPPGGGSPLHF. The CDR3 DNA reads TGTGCCAGCAGACCTCCAGGGGGCGGGTCACCCCTCCACTTT.

The rearrangement joins TRBV9 to TRBJ1-2; no clear D gene. The V gene lost 0 bases and the J gene lost 1 base, with 7 bases spanning the gap. The germline gives CDR1 SGDLS, CDR2 YYNGEE. The CDR3 runs to 14 residues. The CDR3 region has the DNA TGTGCCAGCAGCGTAGGCGAGGGTAACTATGGCTACACCTTC. Encoded protein: CASSVGEGNYGYTF.

This chain uses TRBV11-1 with TRBJ1-5; 9 nucleotides line up with TRBD1. The V gene end was trimmed by 0 bases and the J gene end by 5 bases; junction bases not matched to a gene: 2. CDR1 is SGHAT and CDR2 is FQDESV in the germline V gene (reference sequence). The CDR3 extends over 15 amino acids. CDR3 amino acids: CASSLAGQGYQPQHF. The CDR3, as DNA: TGTGCCAGCAGCTTAGCCGGACAGGGGTATCAGCCCCAGCATTTT.